What follows are 12 T cell receptor beta chains derived from one specimen sequenced in a study of response to subunit inactivated influenza vaccine. TCRdb re-called the RT-PCR reads with MiXCR, one entry per CDR3 protein. The sample has 150,000 to 200,000 distinct CDR3 sequences, roughly 10% seen once. The specimen was CD8+ T cells sorted from PBMCs, collected around 2 years after vaccination. Receptor source: a man between 50 and 70 years old who received an inactivated influenza vaccine.

The chain has TRBV28 and TRBJ2-1; TRBD2 agrees at 7 bases. CDR1 and CDR2 from the germline V gene are MDHEN and SYDVKM. V was pared by 7 bases and J by 7 bases, with 10 bases of the junction left unmatched. The CDR3 loop spans 14 amino acids. The CDR3 DNA reads TGTGCCAGCACTCCGGGACTACAAGTTAATGAGCAGTTCTTC. It translates to CASTPGLQVNEQFF.

This clonotype showed up many times. The chain couples TRBV12-3 or TRBV12-4 to TRBJ2-7, with 12 bases fitting TRBD2. The J segment lost 2 bases and the V segment lost 1 base, leaving 0 bases of the junction unmatched. The CDR3 is 15 residues long. CDR3 region: CASSLGTSGTYEQYF. The CDR3 DNA reads as TGTGCCAGCAGTTTAGGGACTAGCGGGACCTACGAGCAGTACTTC.

This clonotype came up a few times. CDR3 sequence (DNA): TGCGCCAGCAGCCAAGCTTATACCGGGGGGCCCAATGAGCAGTTCTTC. This gives the protein CASSQAYTGGPNEQFF. The chain uses TRBV4-3 and TRBJ2-1; D may be TRBD2 (7 bases). The germline V gene encodes CDR1 LGHNA and CDR2 YSLEER. This CDR3 comprises 16 residues. Trimming took 1 base from V and 6 from J, leaving 16 bases between them.

A few counts support this clonotype. The chain carries TRBV7-9 and TRBJ2-1; 9 bases are a match to TRBD1. With V trimmed by 1 base and J by 1 base, 5 bases remained unmatched. Germline loops: CDR1 SEHNR, CDR2 FQNEAQ (reference sequence). CDR3 size: 17 residues. Here the CDR3 reads CASSLDRGQISYNEQFF. The CDR3 region has the DNA TGTGCCAGCAGCTTAGACAGGGGGCAAATTTCCTACAATGAGCAGTTCTTC.

The chain has TRBV10-2 and TRBJ2-2, with D possibly matching TRBD2 (5 bases). The CDR3 is 15 residues long. Germline CDR1 WSHSY, CDR2 SAAADI. V was clipped by 0 bases and J by 2 bases, with 7 bases between them. CDR3 amino acids: CASSESPGNTGELFF. The CDR3 nucleotides are TGCGCCAGCAGTGAGTCCCCGGGAAACACCGGGGAGCTGTTTTTT.

This clonotype was seen only a few times. This sequence joins TRBV12-3 or TRBV12-4 and TRBJ2-3; D not certain. The CDR3 spans 14 residues. The V gene lost 2 bases and the J gene lost 2 bases, with 8 bases spanning the gap. CDR3 residues: CASSLLGFTDTQYF. The CDR3 DNA reads TGTGCCAGCAGTTTACTCGGGTTCACAGATACGCAGTATTTT.

The V gene is TRBV4-3, the J gene TRBJ1-1, with D possibly matching TRBD1 (6 bases). Between the trimmed V and J ends, which lost 0 bases and 3 bases, there was a span of 11 bases. This CDR3 spans 15 amino acids. From germline, CDR1 is LGHNA and CDR2 YSLEER. As DNA, the CDR3 is TGCGCCAGCAGCCAAGATGGGGGGGCTCACACTGAAGCTTTCTTT. Residues: CASSQDGGAHTEAFF.

V gene TRBV27 combines with J gene TRBJ2-3, with D maybe TRBD2 (5 bases). CDR1 and CDR2 from the germline V gene are MNHEY and SMNVEV (reference sequence). The V end lost 2 bases, the J end lost 3 bases, and 9 bases lay between the germline ends. CDR3 length equals 14 residues. CDR3 sequence: CASSLRGNTDTQYF. CDR3 bases: TGTGCCAGCAGTTTACGAGGGAATACAGATACGCAGTATTTT.

This rearrangement joins TRBV2 to TRBJ2-1; maybe TRBD1 (6 bases). The CDR3 is made up of 13 amino acids. Per germline, CDR1 SNHLY and CDR2 FYNNEI. V shed 4 bases and J shed 8 bases, with 12 bases lying between them. Here the CDR3 DNA reads TGTGCCAGCAGTGGGGCAGGGGCGGATGAGCAGTTCTTC. It is translated as CASSGAGADEQFF.

This clonotype was recorded many times. The chain is built from TRBV7-9 and TRBJ2-7; D is unresolved. CDR3 length equals 13 residues. Germline values: CDR1 SEHNR, CDR2 FQNEAQ (reference sequence). Trimming removed 3 bases from V and 3 bases from J, with 9 bases in between. CDR3 bases: TGTGCCAGCAGCTTGAACAGTATCTACGAGCAGTACTTC. It encodes CASSLNSIYEQYF.

This clonotype was counted a few times. The chain joins TRBV12-3 or TRBV12-4 to TRBJ1-2, with no clear D. The CDR3 is 16 residues long. Trimming stripped 0 bases from V and 0 bases from J, with 11 bases between. The CDR3 spells CASSLAPARANYGYTF. CDR3 nucleotide sequence: TGTGCCAGCAGTTTAGCTCCCGCCAGAGCTAACTATGGCTACACCTTC.

This clonotype has only a few counts. The genes are TRBV4-2 and TRBJ2-3; D is possibly TRBD1 (5 bases). Germline V CDR1 and CDR2: LGHNA, YNFKEQ. V lost 0 bases to trimming and J lost 4 bases, with 14 bases between them. The length of the CDR3 is 16 residues. The CDR3 loop reads CASSQDIGENPDTQYF. The CDR3 bases are TGTGCCAGCAGCCAAGATATAGGGGAAAATCCAGATACGCAGTATTTT.